This T cell receptor (beta chain) was identified in a study of graft-versus-host responses after intestinal transplantation. For the study at large: Transplants given to recipients were multivisceral, liver-intestinal, or isolated intestinal. After anti-thymocyte globulin induction, recipients took tacrolimus and steroids for two to three years.

V was pared by 1 base and J by 4 bases, with 4 bases of the junction left unmatched. This CDR3 is built from 17 residues. The germline V gene has CDR1 KGHSH and CDR2 LQKENI. TCRdb's table, derived via immunoSEQ multiplex PCR, lists solely in-frame clones and lacks some. The sample lists about 100,000 clones, around 92% occurring once. As concerns this clone: Antigen specificity is unknown.

Sequenced here: unstimulated CD4+ T cells sorted from spleen or lymph node cells, sampled before transplant. The chain uses TRBV18 and TRBJ2-2; 12 positions agree with TRBD2. The sequence was obtained from a human donor who was the organ donor for an intestinal transplant. The CDR3 DNA follows: TGTGCCAGCTCACCACGGACTAGCGGGGTTTTCACCGGGGAGCTGTTTTTT. Translation: CASSPRTSGVFTGELFF.